This T cell receptor (beta chain) was retrieved from a study of OX40 agonist ivuxolimab in advanced cancers. Background on the study: The patients' treatment was ivuxolimab, an agonistic anti-OX40 (CD134) antibody. The study, taken as a whole, reports: Nonresponders included some who also had low normalized T-cell clonal expansion.

Collection of blood occurred at baseline, at cycle 4 day 1, and at cycle 7 day 1. V was clipped by 4 bases and J by 12 bases, with 19 bases between them. The CDR3 loop spans 14 amino acids. CDR1 and CDR2 from the germline V gene are SGHAT and FQNNGV. With regard to this clone: What it binds is not known.

Clones were read by immunoSEQ multiplex PCR, and TCRdb kept only the in-frame ones, dropping some. The table has 15,000 to 20,000 clones, 65% to 90% seen once; the top ten hold 15% to 20%. Sequenced material: CD4+ or CD8+ T cells sorted from blood, taken in a trial of the OX40 agonist ivuxolimab. The clonotype originates from an adult with an advanced solid tumor such as melanoma, head and neck, liver or kidney cancer. The chain couples TRBV11-2 to TRBJ2-1; D perhaps matches TRBD2 (5 bases). The CDR3 DNA follows: TGTGCCAGCAGCTCGGCCGGTAGCACTGGAGGGCAGTTCTTC. Translation gives CASSSAGSTGGQFF.